What follows are 13 T cell receptor beta chains derived from one specimen sequenced in a study of shared clonotypes between healthy human individuals. The method was immunoSEQ multiplex PCR; TCRdb's version includes in-frame clones alone and lacks a portion of them. The sample consists of over a million clones, approximately 98.5% of them appearing once. Sequences were obtained from naive CD4+ T cells sorted from blood. Specified subset: CD45RA+ positively selected. The receptors were sampled from a man aged 30 to 45 in good health.

The genes are TRBV11-3 and TRBJ2-2; 8 nucleotides align to TRBD2. The CDR3 length is 15 residues. The junction had 5 bases not matched to a gene; V was cut back by 1 base and J by 7 bases. Germline-derived CDR1 and CDR2 are SGHNT and YENEEA. The chain's CDR3 is CASSLAGGPDGELFF. The DNA of the CDR3 is TGTGCCAGCAGCTTAGCGGGAGGGCCGGACGGGGAGCTGTTTTTT. The entire variable domain, with the rest obtained from reference TRBV11-3 and TRBJ2-2, is as follows: EAGVVQSPRYKIIEKKQPVAFWCNPISGHNTLYWYLQNLGQGPELLIRYENEEAVDDSQLPKDRFSAERLKGVDSTLKIQPAELGDSAVYLCASSLAGGPDGELFFGEGSRLTVL.

V and J are TRBV9 and TRBJ2-7; 8 nucleotides line up with TRBD2. This CDR3 contains 15 residues. Germline loops: CDR1 SGDLS, CDR2 YYNGEE. Germline trimming cut 0 bases from V and 4 bases from J; bases unmatched to any gene: 6. The CDR3 nucleotides are TGTGCCAGCAGCGTAGGACGGGAGGGGGATTACGAGCAGTACTTC. Protein sequence: CASSVGREGDYEQYF.

V and J are TRBV18 and TRBJ2-3; D may be TRBD2 (5 bases). The CDR3 extends over 16 amino acids. Germline V gene data show CDR1 as KGHSH and CDR2 as LQKENI. V shed 0 bases and J shed 0 bases, with 10 bases lying between them. Here the CDR3 DNA reads TGTGCCAGCTCACCACCACCAACGGGAAGCACAGATACGCAGTATTTT. Translation gives CASSPPPTGSTDTQYF.

The rearrangement uses TRBV6-5 and TRBJ1-1, with D tentatively TRBD1 (6 bases). This CDR3 is 14 amino acids long. Trimming removed 7 bases at V and 10 bases at J, with 22 bases between. Germline-derived CDR1 and CDR2 are MNHEY and SVGAGI. CDR3 protein: CASMSVQGWEGAFF. The DNA of the CDR3 is TGTGCCAGCATGAGTGTTCAGGGGTGGGAGGGAGCTTTCTTT.

This clone appeared a single time. This rearrangement joins TRBV7-6 to TRBJ2-3; D tentatively fits TRBD1 or TRBD2 (5 bases each). The ends were cut back, 4 bases at V and 0 bases at J, with 11 bases in the middle. The CDR3 is 15 residues long. The V gene's germline CDR1 is SGHVS and CDR2 FNYEAQ. CDR3 coding DNA: TGTGCCAGCAGCTCTTCGGGGCATAGCACAGATACGCAGTATTTT. Encoded protein: CASSSSGHSTDTQYF.

The chain employs TRBV27 and TRBJ2-7, with 7 bases fitting TRBD1. V trimming: 3 bases; J trimming: 1 base; junction bases outside the gene matches: 9. CDR1 and CDR2 (germline): MNHEY, SMNVEV (reference sequence). The length of the CDR3 is 16 residues. The CDR3 reads CASSFNDRVVSYEQYF. The CDR3 coding sequence is TGTGCCAGCAGTTTCAACGACAGGGTAGTGTCCTACGAGCAGTACTTC.

V and J are TRBV6-5 and TRBJ2-1; TRBD2 agrees at 8 bases. CDR1 MNHEY and CDR2 SVGAGI come from the germline V gene. This CDR3 spans 16 amino acids. V shed 4 bases, J shed 4 bases, and the junction held 9 bases outside the gene matches. The CDR3 bases are TGTGCCAGCAGTTCCCTAACTAGCGGCCAATACAATGAGCAGTTCTTC. This encodes CASSSLTSGQYNEQFF.

The CDR3 reads CSVGDGTDTQYF. DNA of the CDR3: TGCAGCGTTGGAGACGGCACAGATACGCAGTATTTT. V gene TRBV29-1 combines with J gene TRBJ2-3; D not resolved. Germline CDR1 SQVTM, CDR2 ANQGSEA. V lost 4 bases, J lost 1 base, and 6 bases lay in between. This CDR3 comprises 12 residues.

The rearrangement links TRBV29-1 to TRBJ2-3; D gene unclear. V was clipped by 4 bases and J by 6 bases, with 14 bases between them. CDR1 SQVTM and CDR2 ANQGSEA come from the germline V gene. CDR3 size: 13 residues. CDR3 coding DNA: TGCAGCGTTGCCATCGGGTCAACGGATACGCAGTATTTT. It translates to CSVAIGSTDTQYF.

V and J are TRBV4-1 and TRBJ2-1; 9 bases line up with TRBD2. V lost 3 bases, J lost 12 bases, and 3 bases stayed unmatched. CDR1 is MGHRA and CDR2 is YSYEKL in the germline V gene. CDR3 length: 12 amino acids. Written as DNA, the CDR3 is TGCGCCAGCAGCCAGGATAGCGGGAGGCAGTTCTTC. Its translation: CASSQDSGRQFF.

This chain links TRBV28 with TRBJ2-6; no clear D. This CDR3 comprises 12 residues. From germline, CDR1 is MDHEN and CDR2 SYDVKM. Trimming took 8 bases from V and 3 from J, leaving 5 bases between them. The CDR3 region is CASRNGANVLTF. CDR3 coding DNA: TGTGCCAGCCGCAATGGGGCCAACGTCCTGACTTTC.

Turning to this clone: Different DNA sequences within this sample yield the same CDR3. The J gene is TRBJ2-3, the V gene TRBV2; the D is unclear. The CDR3 spans 11 residues. Trimming shortened V by 2 bases and J by 4 bases, and 1 base separated the two germline ends. Germline V gives CDR1 SNHLY, CDR2 FYNNEI. DNA for the CDR3: TGTGCCAGCAGTGAACCAGATACGCAGTATTTT. It yields the protein CASSEPDTQYF.

The V and J genes are TRBV27 and TRBJ2-7, with TRBD2 matching over 16 bases. Per the germline V gene, CDR1 is MNHEY and CDR2 is SMNVEV (reference sequence). Unmatched junction bases numbered 8, after V lost 5 bases and J lost 1 base. CDR3 length: 18 residues. The DNA of the CDR3 is TGTGCCAGCAGTCTGGGACTAGCGGGAGGGCCCTCTTCCTACGAGCAGTACTTC. Translation gives CASSLGLAGGPSSYEQYF.